This T cell receptor (beta chain) emerged from a study of blood T cells in healthy people across ages. About the research overall: The template switching approach captured approximately one barcoded beta molecule for every two T cells.

As for this clonotype: Its antigen is unknown.

Study conclusions and caveats: Roughly linear age-related decline in beta diversity appeared, significant by age 40. Without sorted subsets, naive and antigen-experienced compartments could not be conclusively compared. The percentage of naive T cells correlated strongly with TCR beta diversity.

Germline-derived CDR1 and CDR2 are MNHEY and SVGEGT. The CDR3 consists of 15 residues. The V gene end was trimmed by 8 bases and the J gene end by 0 bases; junction bases not matched to a gene: 4. Using a J-beta primer mix together with a sample-barcoded 5' primer, a second PCR was run for roughly 7 to 11 cycles. TCRdb analysed the 5' RACE reads with MiXCR anew, one entry per CDR3 protein. Of 1.4 million or so distinct CDR3 sequences in the sample, under 55% were seen once. The sequence came from a young woman in good health. This sequence joins TRBV6-2 or TRBV6-3 and TRBJ2-7, with 13 nucleotides matching TRBD2. The sequencing sample was made of blood. Here the CDR3 reads CASQRLAGGSYEQYF. DNA of the CDR3: TGTGCCAGCCAAAGACTAGCGGGAGGCTCCTACGAGCAGTACTTC.